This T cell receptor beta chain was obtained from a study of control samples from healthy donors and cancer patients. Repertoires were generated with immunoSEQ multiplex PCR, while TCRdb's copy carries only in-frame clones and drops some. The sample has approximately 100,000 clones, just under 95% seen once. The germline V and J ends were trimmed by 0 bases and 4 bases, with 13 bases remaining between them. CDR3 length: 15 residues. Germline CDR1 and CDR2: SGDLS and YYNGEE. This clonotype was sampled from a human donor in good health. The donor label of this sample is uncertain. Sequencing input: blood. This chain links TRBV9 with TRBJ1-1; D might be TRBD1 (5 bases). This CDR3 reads CASSVEGSRGTEAFF. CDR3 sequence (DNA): TGTGCCAGCAGCGTAGAAGGTTCGAGGGGCACTGAAGCTTTCTTT.